These 20 T cell receptor beta chains originate from one sample sequenced in a study of blood T cell repertoires in COVID-19. Produced via immunoSEQ multiplex PCR; TCRdb's table is partial and in-frame only. Of 40,000 or so clones listed, approximately 89% are singletons. The sample was peripheral blood. These receptors all come from a man aged 45-65 years with active COVID-19.

The genes are TRBV11-2 and TRBJ1-5; D perhaps matches TRBD1 (6 bases). The CDR3 loop spans 15 amino acids. V was shortened by 2 bases and J by 4 bases, with 12 bases between the two germline ends. Per the germline V gene, CDR1 is SGHAT and CDR2 is FQNNGV. The CDR3 sequence is CASSLSGQPNQPQHF. CDR3 coding DNA: TGTGCCAGCAGCTTAAGTGGACAGCCTAATCAGCCCCAGCATTTT.

The genes are TRBV5-1 and TRBJ1-2; 10 bases line up with TRBD1. Unmatched junction bases numbered 4, after V lost 0 bases and J lost 14 bases. This CDR3 contains 12 residues. Germline lookup yields CDR1 SGHRS and CDR2 YFSETQ. The CDR3 region has the DNA TGCGCCAGCAGCTTGGCGGGACAGGGGAATACCTTC. This translates into CASSLAGQGNTF.

This clone was seen only once. At one boundary the junction diverges from the germline segment, which might be a read error. The CDR3 protein is CASSPSRSYGYTF. DNA for the CDR3: TGTGCTAGCAGTCCCTCCAGATCCTATGGCTACACCTTC. The chain links TRBV7-7 to TRBJ1-2; D is undetermined. Germline V gene sequence: CDR1 SSHAT, CDR2 FNYEAQ (reference sequence). The length of the CDR3 is 13 residues.

The chain employs TRBV4-1 and TRBJ1-1, with TRBD1 as a possible D gene (5 bases). CDR1 MGHRA and CDR2 YSYEKL come from the germline V gene. The length of the CDR3 is 14 residues. Trimming pared 4 bases from V and 3 bases from J, leaving 12 bases between. The CDR3 loop reads CASSLREGHTEAFF. The DNA of the CDR3 is TGCGCCAGCAGCCTCAGGGAGGGGCACACTGAAGCTTTCTTT.

V is TRBV5-1 and J is TRBJ2-3; possibly TRBD2 for D (6 bases). This CDR3 spans 16 amino acids. Germline CDR1 is SGHRS and CDR2 is YFSETQ. V was clipped by 4 bases and J by 4 bases, with 19 bases between them. The CDR3 reads CASSRGEAGRSDTQYF. CDR3 in DNA: TGCGCCAGCAGCCGGGGAGAGGCAGGGAGGTCAGATACGCAGTATTTT.

The V gene is TRBV5-5, the J gene TRBJ1-2, with 7 positions matching TRBD1. After removal of 4 bases from V and 4 bases from J, the junction contained 10 bases not matched to a gene. Germline CDR1 SGHKS, CDR2 YYEKEE (reference sequence). The CDR3 is 15 amino acids. As DNA, the CDR3 is TGTGCCAGCAGCCCGGAGGGGGCTCCTATCTATGGCTACACCTTC. The encoded protein is CASSPEGAPIYGYTF.

The chain uses TRBV2 and TRBJ1-1; D is undetermined. Trimming took 6 bases from V and 4 from J, leaving 18 bases between them. This CDR3 is 15 amino acids long. Germline V gene lookup returns CDR1 SNHLY and CDR2 FYNNEI. CDR3 protein: CASRGAMDRGTEAFF. CDR3 coding DNA: TGTGCCAGCAGGGGAGCCATGGATCGGGGCACTGAAGCTTTCTTT.

The chain recombines TRBV5-4 with TRBJ2-2, with TRBD1 as a possible D gene (5 bases). V lost 4 bases, J lost 7 bases, and 11 bases lay in between. This CDR3 is 13 amino acids long. The germline CDR1 and CDR2 sequences are SGHNT and YYREEE (reference sequence). The CDR3 region has the DNA TGTGCCAGCAGCGTATTAGGGGTCGGGGAGCTGTTTTTT. Amino acid sequence: CASSVLGVGELFF.

The chain links TRBV5-6 to TRBJ1-5; D may be TRBD1 (5 bases). CDR1 and CDR2 from the germline V gene are SGHDT and YYEEEE. The CDR3 extends over 14 amino acids. V was shortened by 3 bases and J by 4 bases, with 11 bases between the two germline ends. The CDR3 region is CASSSRGRNQPQHF. For the CDR3, the DNA is TGTGCCAGCAGCTCGCGGGGCCGGAATCAGCCCCAGCATTTT.

CDR3 residues: CASSLLGRGATDTQYF. The CDR3 region has the DNA TGTGCCAGCAGCTTATTGGGGCGGGGTGCCACAGATACGCAGTATTTT. V usage is TRBV13 and J usage is TRBJ2-3; TRBD2 is a possible D gene (6 bases). The germline V and J ends were trimmed by 2 bases and 2 bases, with 14 bases remaining between them. Germline V gene lookup returns CDR1 PRHDT and CDR2 FYEKMQ (reference sequence). This CDR3 region has 16 residues.

J is TRBJ2-2 and V is TRBV25-1, with D possibly TRBD1 on 6 matching bases. Per the germline V gene, CDR1 is MGHDK and CDR2 is SYGVNS. With 6 bases removed from V and 2 bases from J, the gap between germline ends came to 13 bases. The CDR3 runs 15 residues. CDR3 bases: TGTGCCAGCAGCGTCAAGGGACAAAACACCGGGGAGCTGTTTTTT. Protein: CASSVKGQNTGELFF.

The gene calls are TRBV27 and TRBJ1-1, with 8 nucleotides matching TRBD1. V was pared by 6 bases and J by 3 bases, with 9 bases of the junction left unmatched. Germline V CDR1 and CDR2: MNHEY, SMNVEV (reference sequence). This CDR3 region has 15 residues. CDR3 DNA: TGTGCCAGCAGGAGCACAGGGGGGTACGACACTGAAGCTTTCTTT. Translated: CASRSTGGYDTEAFF.

This chain connects TRBV6-6 to TRBJ1-1, with 7 bases matching TRBD1. There are 13 residues in the CDR3. V lost 5 bases and J lost 7; bases outside the gene matches: 7. The germline CDR1 and CDR2 sequences are MNHNY and SVGAGI (reference sequence). The CDR3 DNA is TGTGCCAGCAGTCAACTCCGGGACAGTGAAGCTTTCTTT. The encoded protein is CASSQLRDSEAFF.

V is TRBV4-2 and J is TRBJ1-1; 7 nucleotides agree with TRBD1. The CDR3 loop spans 16 amino acids. The V and J ends lost 0 bases and 4 bases, in that order; junction bases with no gene match: 8. In germline, CDR1 is LGHNA, CDR2 YNFKEQ. The CDR3 nucleotides read TGTGCCAGCAGCCAAGATGGACAGGATGGGAGCACTGAAGCTTTCTTT. Translated: CASSQDGQDGSTEAFF.

This chain joins TRBV21-1 and TRBJ2-2; the listed D gene, TRBD2, was not tested against the DNA. TRBV21-1 is a listed pseudogene. The CDR3 spans 17 residues. CDR3 region: CASSKDIGRGGTGELFF. DNA for the CDR3: TGTGCCAGCAGCAAAGACATAGGACGGGGAGGGACCGGGGAGCTGTTTTTT.

As concerns this clone: An end of the junction differs from the germline gene, which may be a read error. The rearrangement links TRBV9 to TRBJ2-2; TRBD2 matches at 12 bases. The CDR3 loop spans 17 amino acids. The germline gives CDR1 SGDLS, CDR2 YYNGEE. CDR3: CARSVGLAGGDTGELFF. The CDR3 DNA is TGTGCCCGCAGCGTAGGCCTAGCGGGGGGGGACACCGGGGAGCTGTTTTTT.

The chain has TRBV10-3 and TRBJ2-3; 9 bases align to TRBD2. With V trimmed by 6 bases and J by 2 bases, 9 bases remained unmatched. The CDR3 sequence is 16 residues long. Germline V gene lookup returns CDR1 ENHRY and CDR2 SYGVKD. CDR3 protein: CAISPALAGTTDTQYF. CDR3 sequence (DNA): TGTGCCATCAGCCCCGCGCTAGCGGGGACCACAGATACGCAGTATTTT.

This chain uses TRBV5-4 with TRBJ2-3, with 10 bases identical to TRBD2. The CDR3 is made up of 15 amino acids. From germline, CDR1 is SGHNT and CDR2 YYREEE (reference sequence). With V trimmed by 4 bases and J by 2 bases, 4 bases remained unmatched. CDR3 in DNA: TGTGCCAGCAGCCCGCTAGCGGGGGCCACAGATACGCAGTATTTT. Translated: CASSPLAGATDTQYF. Complete variable domain (other parts from reference TRBV5-4 and TRBJ2-3): ETGVTQSPTHLIKTRGQQVTLRCSSQSGHNTVSWYQQALGQGPQFIFQYYREEENGRGNFPPRFSGLQFPNYSSELNVNALELDDSALYLCASSPLAGATDTQYFGPGTRLTVL.

J is TRBJ1-2 and V is TRBV27, with TRBD1 matching over 7 bases. Trimming at V came to 6 bases and at J to 7 bases, leaving 14 bases not matched to a gene. Per the germline V gene, CDR1 is MNHEY and CDR2 is SMNVEV (reference sequence). The CDR3 is 15 residues long. The DNA of the CDR3 is TGTGCCAGCAGCCCTCTTGACAGGGAGGTTTTTGGCTACACCTTC. Amino acid sequence: CASSPLDREVFGYTF.

This clone has more than one count but fewer than ten. The chain carries TRBV19 and TRBJ2-7; 10 bases agree with TRBD1. Germline CDR1 and CDR2: LNHDA and SQIVND (reference sequence). V was clipped by 4 bases and J by 4 bases; unmatched bases: 7. This CDR3 contains 15 residues. Here the CDR3 DNA reads TGTGCCAGTAGTACCGGACAGGGGGAAAGGTACGAGCAGTACTTC. This codes for CASSTGQGERYEQYF. Using reference TRBV19 and TRBJ2-7 for the parts outside the CDR3, the full variable domain is DGGITQSPKYLFRKEGQNVTLSCEQNLNHDAMYWYRQDPGQGLRLIYYSQIVNDFQKGDIAEGYSVSREKKESFPLTVTSAQKNPTAFYLCASSTGQGERYEQYFGPGTRLTVT.